One and the same sample provided the 12 T cell receptor beta chains below, sequenced in a study of control samples from healthy donors and cancer patients. Sequenced by immunoSEQ multiplex PCR; TCRdb stores in-frame clones only, minus some. The sample includes 100,000 to 150,000 clones, roughly 92% of them seen just once. The source material was blood. The receptor set was obtained from a man aged 18 to 30 in good health.

This clone is a singleton in its sample. The chain employs TRBV10-1 and TRBJ1-6, with D unclear. This CDR3 spans 18 amino acids. V lost 5 bases, J lost 4 bases, and 21 bases lay in between. The V gene's germline CDR1 is WNHNN and CDR2 SYGVQD (reference sequence). The CDR3 loop is CASSTRLRDIVYNSPLHF. DNA of the CDR3: TGCGCCAGCAGTACGAGACTCAGAGATATCGTATATAATTCACCCCTCCACTTT.

The genes are TRBV21-1 and TRBJ1-4; the table calls TRBD1, which could not be checked here. TRBV21-1 has pseudogene status. The CDR3 has 20 residues. CDR3 nucleotide sequence: TGTGCCAGCAGCAAATATTCCCGGGACAGGGGGCGAGGTTTCAATGAAAAACTGTTTTTT. This sequence encodes CASSKYSRDRGRGFNEKLFF.

This clone showed up just once. V usage is TRBV11-2 and J usage is TRBJ1-6; D is unclear. The CDR3 is 13 residues long. Trimming took 3 bases from V and 10 from J, leaving 10 bases between them. CDR1 is SGHAT and CDR2 is FQNNGV in the germline V gene. The CDR3 spells CASSFVFGSPLHF. The CDR3 DNA sequence: TGTGCCAGCAGCTTTGTTTTCGGCTCACCCCTCCACTTT.

V and J are TRBV28 and TRBJ2-3, with 10 nucleotides matching TRBD2. Germline-derived CDR1 and CDR2 are MDHEN and SYDVKM. V dropped 5 bases and J dropped 4; count of bases not matched to a gene: 9. The CDR3 spans 16 residues. CDR3 loop: CASSPHGAGGADTQYF. CDR3 nucleotides: TGTGCCAGCAGTCCCCACGGAGCGGGGGGGGCAGATACGCAGTATTTT.

This clone has just one count. The CDR3: CATSRDIPGVNGYTF. DNA for the CDR3: TGTGCCACCAGCAGAGATATTCCGGGGGTTAATGGCTACACCTTC. V gene TRBV15 combines with J gene TRBJ1-2; maybe TRBD1 (5 bases). The V gene's germline CDR1 is LNHNV and CDR2 YYDKDF (reference sequence). This CDR3 has 15 amino acids. V shed 0 bases and J shed 6 bases, with 14 bases lying between them.

The sample holds a few counts of this clone. V usage is TRBV3-1 (or the pseudogene TRBV3-2) and J usage is TRBJ2-3; the D is unclear. The germline gives CDR1 LGHDT, CDR2 YNNKEL (reference sequence). V was clipped by 4 bases and J by 0 bases, with 5 bases between them. The CDR3 has 13 residues. The CDR3 region has the DNA TGTGCCAGCAGCCTCAGGAGCACAGATACGCAGTATTTT. It translates to CASSLRSTDTQYF.

The chain joins TRBV7-2 to TRBJ2-3; no clear D. This CDR3 has 14 amino acids. Per the germline V gene, CDR1 is SGHTA and CDR2 is FQGNSA. The germline V and J ends were trimmed by 1 base and 1 base, with 6 bases remaining between them. The CDR3 reads CASSLGVGTDTQYF. As DNA, the CDR3 is TGTGCCAGCAGCTTAGGGGTCGGCACAGATACGCAGTATTTT.

This clone was found once. In nucleotides, the CDR3 is TGTGCCAGCAGCCCCAACCGGGGAAGCTATGGCTACACCTTC. As protein: CASSPNRGSYGYTF. The rearrangement joins TRBV11-2 to TRBJ1-2; D is unclear. Germline CDR1 reads SGHAT; CDR2 reads FQNNGV. The CDR3 sequence is 14 residues long. Trimming cost V 5 bases and J 4 bases, with 14 bases left between them.

The chain recombines TRBV3-1 (or the pseudogene TRBV3-2) with TRBJ1-2; 12 positions match TRBD1. Germline V gene data show CDR1 as LGHDT and CDR2 as YNNKEL (reference sequence). V was pared by 3 bases and J by 4 bases, with 18 bases of the junction left unmatched. The CDR3 contains 20 residues. The CDR3 nucleotides are TGTGCCAGCAGCCACCCGAGGGGGGGACAGGGGGCCATAACCATCTATGGCTACACCTTC. Protein product: CASSHPRGGQGAITIYGYTF.

The rearrangement joins TRBV19 to TRBJ1-5, with TRBD1 matching over 8 bases. CDR3 size: 15 residues. Germline values: CDR1 LNHDA, CDR2 SQIVND (reference sequence). V dropped 5 bases and J dropped 4; count of bases not matched to a gene: 7. CDR3 amino acids: CASSPRRGRNQPQHF. CDR3 nucleotide sequence: TGTGCCAGTAGTCCTCGCAGGGGGCGGAATCAGCCCCAGCATTTT.

This sequence joins TRBV5-1 and TRBJ2-1; 13 bases fit TRBD2. The CDR3 loop spans 15 amino acids. Losses at the gene ends were 5 bases for V and 5 bases for J; bases not matched to a gene: 4. CDR1 and CDR2 (germline): SGHRS, YFSETQ. Here the CDR3 DNA reads TGCGCCAGCAGACAACTAGCGGGGGGGCACAATGAGCAGTTCTTC. It encodes CASRQLAGGHNEQFF. The complete variable domain, with remaining parts taken from reference TRBV5-1 and TRBJ2-1, reads KAGVTQTPRYLIKTRGQQVTLSCSPISGHRSVSWYQQTPGQGLQFLFEYFSETQRNKGNFPGRFSGRQFSNSRSEMNVSTLELGDSALYLCASRQLAGGHNEQFFGPGTRLTVL.

This CDR3 is CASSEWTTTPQYF. CDR3 coding DNA: TGCGCCAGCAGTGAGTGGACCACGACCCCACAGTACTTC. The chain couples TRBV10-2 to TRBJ2-7, with D hard to call. Trimming removed 1 base at V and 10 bases at J, with 14 bases between. This CDR3 is 13 amino acids long. Per the germline V gene, CDR1 is WSHSY and CDR2 is SAAADI.